This entry features one T cell receptor (beta chain) sequence. The CDR3 covers 15 residues. Per the germline V gene, CDR1 is SEHNR and CDR2 is FQNEAQ (reference sequence). Losses at the gene ends were 1 base for V and 3 bases for J; bases not matched to a gene: 5. TCRdb's copy holds only in-frame clones and misses some; the assay was immunoSEQ multiplex PCR. The repertoire consists of hundreds of thousands of clones, with approximately 90% occurring once and the leading ten covering around 1.7%. Treatment described: 19 received Ad26.COV2.S at low or high dose, single or two shots; about 5 received placebo; per-sample allocation not given. Specimen acquisition occurred on day 63 following the initial vaccine or placebo injection. This sample is part of a study of Ad26.COV2.S vaccination and SARS-CoV-2 variants. Study at large: Donor got 5x10^10 or 1x10^11 viral particles of Ad26.COV2.S.

The TCR was taken from a person between 18 and 65 years old who received the Ad26.COV2.S COVID-19 vaccine or a placebo. The V call is TRBV7-9, the J call TRBJ2-7; TRBD1 matches at 8 bases. The sample here was peripheral blood, taken in a trial of Ad26.COV2.S vaccine versus placebo. CDR3 DNA sequence: TGTGCCAGCAGCTTAGGGACAGGGATAGACTACGAGCAGTACTTC. The encoded protein is CASSLGTGIDYEQYF.